This entry lists 16 T cell receptor beta chains sequenced from one sample in a study of cytomegalovirus exposure and HLA in healthy donors. PCR involved 60 Vbeta and 13 Jbeta primers. TCRdb's copy holds only in-frame clones and misses some; the assay was immunoSEQ multiplex PCR. The table records fewer than 250,000 clones, around 75% of them present only once. Sequencing input: PBMCs. The receptors were gathered from a woman aged 25 to 45 in good health and CMV-seronegative.

This clone has just one count. The chain combines TRBV7-3 with TRBJ2-1; 10 bases align to TRBD2. Trimming cost V 2 bases and J 5 bases; bases outside gene matches: 3. This CDR3 has 15 amino acids. The germline V gene encodes CDR1 SGHTA and CDR2 FQGTGA. CDR3 coding DNA: TGTGCCAGCAGCTTAGGACTAGCGGATAACAATGAGCAGTTCTTC. Translating it yields CASSLGLADNNEQFF.

V gene TRBV7-3 combines with J gene TRBJ2-5; D is perhaps TRBD1 (6 bases). This CDR3 has 14 residues. The V gene lost 5 bases and the J gene lost 2 bases, with 12 bases spanning the gap. The germline V gene has CDR1 SGHTA and CDR2 FQGTGA. In DNA form, the CDR3 reads TGTGCCAGCAGCACACAGGGTAATCAAGAGACCCAGTACTTC. Its protein product is CASSTQGNQETQYF.

This clone has a handful of counts. The rearrangement links TRBV9 to TRBJ2-1, with TRBD2 identical over 8 bases. CDR1 and CDR2 from the germline V gene are SGDLS and YYNGEE. V lost 0 bases and J lost 4; bases outside the gene matches: 12. The CDR3 is 18 residues long. For the CDR3, the DNA is TGTGCCAGCAGCGTAGAGGGGACTAGACAATCTTTTTACAATGAGCAGTTCTTC. It is translated as CASSVEGTRQSFYNEQFF.

The chain joins TRBV30 to TRBJ1-5; 8 bases fit TRBD1. Germline-derived CDR1 and CDR2 are GTSNPN and SVGIG (reference sequence). CDR3 size: 15 residues. V shed 1 base, J shed 2 bases, and the junction held 4 bases outside the gene matches. The DNA for the CDR3 is TGTGCCTGGAGTGGGGGACAGGTGGGCAATCAGCCCCAGCATTTT. Translation gives CAWSGGQVGNQPQHF.

The chain employs TRBV11-2 and TRBJ1-1; no clear D. The germline V gene has CDR1 SGHAT and CDR2 FQNNGV. The CDR3 runs to 10 residues. V dropped 4 bases and J dropped 8 bases, with 5 bases sitting between them. Here the CDR3 DNA reads TGTGCCAGCAGCTCCGGGGAAGCTTTCTTT. Translated: CASSSGEAFF.

The chain links TRBV30 to TRBJ1-4, with a tentative D call TRBD1 (6 bases). The CDR3 has 12 residues. V was cut by 1 base and J by 12 bases, with 12 bases left in between. Germline values: CDR1 GTSNPN, CDR2 SVGIG (reference sequence). The CDR3 DNA is TGTGCCTGGAGTGAGGGGGGGCGGGAACTGTTTTTT. It specifies CAWSEGGRELFF. The complete variable domain, with remaining parts taken from reference TRBV30 and TRBJ1-4, reads SQTIHQWPATLVQPVGSPLSLECTVEGTSNPNLYWYRQAAGRGLQLLFYSVGIGQISSEVPQNLSASRPQDRQFILSSKKLLLSDSGFYLCAWSEGGRELFFGSGTQLSVL.

This sequence joins TRBV2 and TRBJ1-6; 8 nucleotides line up with TRBD1. Germline CDR1 and CDR2: SNHLY and FYNNEI. The CDR3 has 17 amino acids. Trimming at V came to 0 bases and at J to 6 bases, leaving 7 bases not matched to a gene. The CDR3 region is CASSEAPPDRANSPLHF. In nucleotides, the CDR3 is TGTGCCAGCAGTGAAGCCCCTCCGGACAGGGCTAATTCACCCCTCCACTTT.

The chain joins TRBV19 to TRBJ2-3; 7 bases fit TRBD2. The CDR3 has 14 amino acids. Germline CDR1 is LNHDA and CDR2 is SQIVND (reference sequence). With 3 bases clipped from V and 5 bases from J, the junction kept 5 bases outside the gene matches. In DNA form, the CDR3 reads TGTGCCAGTAGTATCGGGGTAGCGGGAGATACGCAGTATTTT. Translating gives CASSIGVAGDTQYF.

The CDR3 loop is CASSPDRDSNQPQHF. The CDR3 nucleotides read TGTGCCAGCAGCCCGGACAGGGATAGCAATCAGCCCCAGCATTTT. V is TRBV6-1 and J is TRBJ1-5; the match to TRBD1 covers 8 bases. Germline V gene sequence: CDR1 MNHNS, CDR2 SASEGT. Trimming cost V 6 bases and J 0 bases; bases outside gene matches: 4. CDR3 size: 15 residues.

The chain joins TRBV5-1 to TRBJ2-1; D perhaps matches TRBD2 (6 bases). CDR1 SGHRS and CDR2 YFSETQ come from the germline V gene. This CDR3 spans 13 amino acids. Deletions cut 4 bases from V and 7 bases from J, with 12 bases between. The CDR3 here is CASSQGTSNEQFF. Here the CDR3 DNA reads TGCGCCAGCAGCCAAGGGACTTCTAATGAGCAGTTCTTC.

J is TRBJ2-1 and V is TRBV29-1; 10 positions match TRBD2. V trimming: 2 bases; J trimming: 7 bases; junction bases outside the gene matches: 8. Germline CDR1 SQVTM, CDR2 ANQGSEA. This CDR3 contains 15 residues. CDR3 residues: CSVERASGRENEQFF. The CDR3 DNA reads as TGCAGCGTTGAAAGGGCTAGCGGGAGAGAGAATGAGCAGTTCTTC.

This clone has a handful of counts. The rearrangement uses TRBV5-1 and TRBJ2-3; TRBD2 is a possible D gene (5 bases). Looked up from germline, CDR1 is SGHRS and CDR2 is YFSETQ. CDR3 length: 16 amino acids. The germline V and J ends were trimmed by 0 bases and 0 bases, with 11 bases remaining between them. The CDR3 DNA reads TGCGCCAGCAGCTTGGCTACTGGCGGGAGCACAGATACGCAGTATTTT. This encodes CASSLATGGSTDTQYF.

V gene TRBV11-2 combines with J gene TRBJ2-5; D not resolved. The CDR3 sequence is 13 residues long. V was trimmed by 2 bases and J by 2 bases, leaving 6 bases between them. Germline V lookup: CDR1 SGHAT, CDR2 FQNNGV. This chain's CDR3 is CASSLNLQETQYF. As DNA, the CDR3 is TGTGCCAGCAGCTTAAACTTGCAAGAGACCCAGTACTTC.

This chain links TRBV11-2 with TRBJ2-1; D ambiguous. Germline V lookup: CDR1 SGHAT, CDR2 FQNNGV. The CDR3 extends over 14 amino acids. V was trimmed by 0 bases and J by 8 bases, leaving 11 bases between them. CDR3 region: CASSLERIGDEQFF. For the CDR3, the DNA is TGTGCCAGCAGCTTAGAAAGGATTGGAGATGAGCAGTTCTTC.

This clone was seen more than once but under ten times. V gene TRBV7-3 combines with J gene TRBJ2-1, with D hard to call. Germline values: CDR1 SGHTA, CDR2 FQGTGA. The CDR3 has 13 amino acids. The germline V and J ends were trimmed by 0 bases and 4 bases, with 4 bases remaining between them. The CDR3, as DNA: TGTGCCAGCAGCTTAACTAATTACAATGAGCAGTTCTTC. Its protein is CASSLTNYNEQFF.

In this sample, this clone turned up a few times. This sequence joins TRBV5-6 and TRBJ2-2; tentatively, D is TRBD2 (6 bases). Trimming took off 0 bases at V and 1 base at J, with 10 bases between the two ends. This CDR3 spans 16 amino acids. CDR1 and CDR2 (germline): SGHDT, YYEEEE. The chain's CDR3 is CASSLETRGNTGELFF. CDR3 DNA sequence: TGTGCCAGCAGCTTGGAGACTAGAGGGAACACCGGGGAGCTGTTTTTT.